The rows below give T cell receptor beta chains drawn from one sample of a study of identical twins. TCRdb reprocessed the 5' RACE reads via MiXCR and lists one record per CDR3 protein. This table has more than 650,000 distinct CDR3 sequences, over 5% appearing once. The sequenced sample consisted of naive T cells sorted from blood. The receptors come from a man younger than 35 in good health. Both conserved end residues are part of each CDR3. The order of the fields is D gene, CDR3 length, clone size, V gene, J gene, CDR3 DNA, CDR3 protein. The D gene is left open where the match is weak. Clone size is shown for a subset of rows, as once, few, many or a class of expanded clone.

NA	15	many	TRBV25-1	TRBJ1-1	TGTGCCAGCAGTAAAGGCGGGGCGGCCGGGGCTGAAGCTTTCTTT	CASSKGGAAGAEAFF
NA	16	many	TRBV7-2	TRBJ2-5	TGTGCCAGCAGCCCCGGGGGACAGAGATCGCCAAAGACCCAGTACTTC	CASSPGGQRSPKTQYF
TRBD1	14	NA	TRBV18	TRBJ2-1	TGTGCCAGCTCACCGTTTGGACAGGATCATGAGCAGTTCTTC	CASSPFGQDHEQFF
TRBD1	17	many	TRBV24-1	TRBJ2-1	TGTGCCACCAGTGATCCACCGGGACAGGGCATGATCAATGAGCAGTTCTTC	CATSDPPGQGMINEQFF
NA	14	NA	TRBV3-1	TRBJ2-4	TGTGCCAGCAGTTTACAGGTAGCCAAAAACACTCAGTACTTC	CASSLQVAKNTQYF
TRBD2	13	NA	TRBV5-6	TRBJ2-7	TGTGCCAGCCGCTCGATAGCGGGAGACGAGCAGTACTTC	CASRSIAGDEQYF
NA	17	NA	TRBV28	TRBJ2-3	TGTGCCAGCAGTTTATGGGGGGCTAGCGGAAGCACAGATACGCAGTATTTT	CASSLWGASGSTDTQYF
TRBD2	14	many	TRBV29-1	TRBJ2-1	TGCAGCGCCATGACCAGCGGGAGAGGCAATGAGCAGTTCTTC	CSAMTSGRGNEQFF
NA	14	NA	TRBV27	TRBJ2-1	TGTGCCAGCAGTCCCAGACAGGCCGGCGATGAGCAGTTCTTC	CASSPRQAGDEQFF
NA	14	many	TRBV5-1	TRBJ1-1	TGCGCCAGCAGCTTGGTCGAGGGGTGGACTGAAGCTTTCTTT	CASSLVEGWTEAFF
NA	13	NA	TRBV14	TRBJ2-2	TGTGCCAGCAGCCAAAGTAGCACCGGGGAGCTGTTTTTT	CASSQSSTGELFF
NA	17	NA	TRBV11-1	TRBJ2-1	TGTGCCAGCAGCACCCAAGTCCGGTCCGGCTCCTACAATGAGCAGTTCTTC	CASSTQVRSGSYNEQFF
NA	12	few	TRBV7-2	TRBJ2-2	TGTGCCAGCAGCTTCATCGGCGGGGAGCTGTTTTTT	CASSFIGGELFF
TRBD2	17	NA	TRBV14	TRBJ2-3	TGTGCCAGCAGCCAAGATCATGCGGGAGGGCCGGGAGATACGCAGTATTTT	CASSQDHAGGPGDTQYF
TRBD1	16	NA	TRBV18	TRBJ1-2	TGTGCCAGCTCACCACCTGGGACAGGGCTGTCCTATGGCTACACCTTC	CASSPPGTGLSYGYTF
TRBD1	14	few	TRBV2	TRBJ1-1	TGTGCCAGCAACGGAGCAGGGGGCCACACTGAAGCTTTCTTT	CASNGAGGHTEAFF
TRBD1	17	NA	TRBV7-8	TRBJ2-3	TGTGCCAGCAGCTCAGAGGGACAGGGGTTTAGCACAGATACGCAGTATTTT	CASSSEGQGFSTDTQYF
NA	12	many	TRBV10-3	TRBJ1-2	TGTGCCATCAGCGCCGGACAGTACCACTACACCTTC	CAISAGQYHYTF
NA	14	many	TRBV12-3/TRBV12-4	TRBJ2-5	TGTGCCAGCAGTAAAGGGACTTTTCTGGAGACCCAGTACTTC	CASSKGTFLETQYF
NA	12	NA	TRBV6-2/TRBV6-3	TRBJ2-5	TGTGCCAGCAGTTACCCCGTAAGGACCCAGTACTTC	CASSYPVRTQYF
NA	15	many	TRBV4-3	TRBJ2-1	TGCGCCAGCTGCGAGACGACTGCTTCCTACAATGAGCAGTTCTTC	CASCETTASYNEQFF
NA	12	few	TRBV20-1	TRBJ1-2	TGCAGTGCTAGTTTGCCGGGGAGAGGCTACACCTTC	CSASLPGRGYTF
NA	18	few	TRBV27	TRBJ1-5	TGTGCCAGCAGTCCCCTCGGGGGTCGGGGTTACGGCGGTCAGCCCCAGCATTTT	CASSPLGGRGYGGQPQHF
NA	12	few	TRBV28	TRBJ2-7	TGTGCCAGCAGTTCCCGAGCCTACGAGCAGTACTTC	CASSSRAYEQYF
TRBD1	14	many	TRBV5-1	TRBJ2-3	TGCGCCAGCAGCTTTGACAGGGGGCCAGATACGCAGTATTTT	CASSFDRGPDTQYF
NA	18	NA	TRBV4-2	TRBJ1-5	TGTGCCAGCAGCCAAATAGGTGGGGGGCTTGATAGCAATCAGCCCCAGCATTTT	CASSQIGGGLDSNQPQHF
TRBD2	15	few	TRBV20-1	TRBJ2-1	TGCAGTGCTAGAAAACTAGCGGGGACTTACAATGAGCAGTTCTTC	CSARKLAGTYNEQFF
NA	18	many	TRBV4-1	TRBJ1-1	TGCGCCAGCAGCCAAGAGGGGGAGAGAGATGGAGGGAACACTGAAGCTTTCTTT	CASSQEGERDGGNTEAFF
TRBD2	19	NA	TRBV5-1	TRBJ2-3	TGCGCCAGCAGCTTACCCTCGGGACTAGCGGGAGTGTTTAGAGATACGCAGTATTTT	CASSLPSGLAGVFRDTQYF
NA	12	many	TRBV15	TRBJ2-3	TGTGCCACCAGAGGTCACACAGATACGCAGTATTTT	CATRGHTDTQYF
NA	16	NA	TRBV29-1	TRBJ2-2	TGCAGCGTTGAATTTTCAACCGAATCGTTATCCGGGGAGCTGTTTTTT	CSVEFSTESLSGELFF
TRBD1	16	many	TRBV28	TRBJ1-2	TGTGCCAGCAGTTTATACGGGGACAGCCCTTCGGGGGGCTACACCTTC	CASSLYGDSPSGGYTF
TRBD1	15	NA	TRBV20-1	TRBJ1-5	TGCAGTGCCCGATGGGGGACAGGGGGCAATCAGCCCCAGCATTTT	CSARWGTGGNQPQHF
NA	11	many	TRBV29-1	TRBJ2-3	TGCAGCGTTGAGGGCACAGATACGCAGTATTTT	CSVEGTDTQYF
TRBD1	14	many	TRBV10-3	TRBJ2-7	TGTGCCATCAGGCCGGGACAGGGAGGCTACGAGCAGTACTTC	CAIRPGQGGYEQYF
NA	14	many	TRBV6-1	TRBJ2-2	TGTGCCGTAAGAGGGCTAGCTTCCACCGGGGAGCTGTTTTTT	CAVRGLASTGELFF
NA	13	many	TRBV3-1	TRBJ2-1	TGTGCCAGCAGCCCCGACTTTTGGAATGAGCAGTTCTTC	CASSPDFWNEQFF
TRBD2	21	many	TRBV20-1	TRBJ2-1	TGCAGTGCTAGAGTCGGATTAGGTCTAGCGGGAACTCCTAGCTCCTACAATGAGCAGTTCTTC	CSARVGLGLAGTPSSYNEQFF
TRBD2	15	NA	TRBV7-2	TRBJ2-3	TGTGCCAGCAGCCAACTAGCGGGAGGGGCAGATACGCAGTATTTT	CASSQLAGGADTQYF
NA	16	few	TRBV11-2	TRBJ2-3	TGTGCCAGCAGCTTAGGGTCTAGCGTGTATACAGATACGCAGTATTTT	CASSLGSSVYTDTQYF
TRBD2	15	many	TRBV6-5	TRBJ2-7	TGTGCCAGCAGTTACCTGGCGGGAGCTAGTTACGAGCAGTACTTC	CASSYLAGASYEQYF